The clone carrying this T cell receptor (beta chain) was seen only a few times. What it binds is unknown. Total RNA extracted from each sample amounted to at least 6 micrograms. This entry belongs to a study of blood T cells in healthy people across ages. General study results and limits: A strong correlation was seen between TCR beta diversity and naive T cell percentage.

Primers used in a second PCR of about 7 to 12 cycles were a sample-barcoded 5' primer and a J-beta primer mix. TCRdb re-analysed the 5' RACE reads in MiXCR, keeping a single row per CDR3 protein. The top ten clones hold under 25% of a sample with 710,000 or so distinct CDR3 sequences, roughly 20% of them seen once. This CDR3 is built from 15 residues. V lost 0 bases, J lost 2 bases, and 10 bases lay in between. Germline CDR1 and CDR2: LGHDT and YNNKEL (reference sequence). Sequenced material: blood. V and J are TRBV3-1 and TRBJ1-2, with a possible D match to TRBD1 (6 bases). This receptor was obtained from a man in his sixties or seventies in good health. CDR3 coding DNA: TGTGCCAGCAGCCAAGATTACACAGGGAACTATGGCTACACCTTC. Its protein product is CASSQDYTGNYGYTF.